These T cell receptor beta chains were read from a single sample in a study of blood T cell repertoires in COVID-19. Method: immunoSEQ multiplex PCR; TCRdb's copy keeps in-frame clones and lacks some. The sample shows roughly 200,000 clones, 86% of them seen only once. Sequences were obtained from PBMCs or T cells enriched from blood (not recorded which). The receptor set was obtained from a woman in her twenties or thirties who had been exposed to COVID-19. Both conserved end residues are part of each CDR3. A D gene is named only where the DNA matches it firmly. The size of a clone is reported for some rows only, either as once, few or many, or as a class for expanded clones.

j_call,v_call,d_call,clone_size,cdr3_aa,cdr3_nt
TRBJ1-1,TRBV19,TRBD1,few,CASSIKGAPEAFF,TGTGCCAGTAGTATAAAGGGGGCCCCTGAAGCTTTCTTT
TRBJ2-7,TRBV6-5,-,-,CASIPPGGRYEQYF,TGTGCCAGCATTCCCCCGGGGGGCCGCTACGAGCAGTACTTC
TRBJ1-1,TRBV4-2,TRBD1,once,CASSQGQGASEAFF,TGTGCCAGCAGCCAGGGACAGGGGGCATCTGAAGCTTTCTTT
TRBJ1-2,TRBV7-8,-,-,CASSLAPTGGYGYTF,TGTGCCAGCAGCTTAGCGCCCACTGGGGGGTATGGCTACACCTTC
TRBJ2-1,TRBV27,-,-,CASSFRGLTPTNEQFF,TGTGCCAGCAGTTTTAGGGGATTGACACCTACCAATGAGCAGTTCTTC
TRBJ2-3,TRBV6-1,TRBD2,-,CASSGLAGGLGDTQYF,TGTGCCAGCAGTGGACTAGCGGGGGGGCTGGGAGATACGCAGTATTTT
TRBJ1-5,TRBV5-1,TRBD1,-,CASSSGQGNQPQHF,TGCGCCAGCAGCTCGGGACAGGGCAATCAGCCCCAGCATTTT
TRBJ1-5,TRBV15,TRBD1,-,CATSGTGGGYQPQHF,TGTGCCACCAGCGGGACAGGGGGGGGATATCAGCCCCAGCATTTT
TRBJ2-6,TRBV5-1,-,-,CASSLGGRGSGANVLTF,TGCGCCAGCAGCCTAGGCGGCAGGGGCTCTGGGGCCAACGTCCTGACTTTC
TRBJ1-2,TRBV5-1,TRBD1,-,CASSDDRGWSYGYTF,TGCGCCAGCAGCGACGACAGGGGGTGGTCCTATGGCTACACCTTC
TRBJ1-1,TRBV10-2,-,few,CASGPVDTGKAFF,TGCGCCAGCGGTCCCGTGGACACAGGTAAAGCTTTCTTT
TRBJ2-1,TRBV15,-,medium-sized,CATSSHRENYNEQFF,TGTGCCACCAGCTCCCACAGGGAGAACTACAATGAGCAGTTCTTC
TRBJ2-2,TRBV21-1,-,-,CASIFGPGTENTGELFF,-
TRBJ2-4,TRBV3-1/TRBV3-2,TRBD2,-,CASSLTSGGANIQYF,TGTGCCAGCAGCCTTACTAGCGGGGGGGCAAACATTCAGTACTTC
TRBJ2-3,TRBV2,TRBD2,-,CASSETSGGAGTQYF,TGTGCCAGCAGTGAGACTAGCGGGGGGGCTGGTACGCAGTATTTT
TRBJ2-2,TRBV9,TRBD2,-,CASSVARGGVGASGELFF,TGTGCCAGCAGCGTAGCGAGGGGAGGGGTGGGTGCCTCCGGGGAGCTGTTTTTT
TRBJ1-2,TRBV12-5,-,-,CASGLVKGCYTF,TGTGCTAGTGGTTTGGTAAAGGGGTGCTACACCTTC
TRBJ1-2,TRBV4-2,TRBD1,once,CASSQGTGANNYGYTF,TGTGCCAGCAGCCAGGGGACAGGGGCCAATAACTATGGCTACACCTTC
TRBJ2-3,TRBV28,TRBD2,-,CASIPAGGVDTQYF,TGTGCCAGCATCCCAGCGGGGGGGGTGGATACGCAGTATTTT
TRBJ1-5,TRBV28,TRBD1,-,CASSEGQGSHQPQHF,TGTGCCAGCAGCGAGGGACAGGGATCCCATCAGCCCCAGCATTTT
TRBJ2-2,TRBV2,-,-,CASSRQASNTGELFF,TGTGCCAGCAGCCGACAGGCCTCGAACACCGGGGAGCTGTTTTTT
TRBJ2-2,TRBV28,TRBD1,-,CASARGQIMNTGELFF,TGTGCCAGCGCAAGGGGACAGATCATGAACACCGGGGAGCTGTTTTTT
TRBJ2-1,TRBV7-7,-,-,CASSLDSSYNEQFF,TGTGCCAGCAGCTTAGACAGCTCCTACAATGAGCAGTTCTTC
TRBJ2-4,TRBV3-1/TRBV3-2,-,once,CASSQELGGGPAKNIQYF,TGTGCCAGCAGCCAGGAATTAGGGGGGGGCCCAGCCAAAAACATTCAGTACTTC
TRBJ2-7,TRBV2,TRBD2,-,CASSEALTTSGGYEQYF,TGTGCCAGCAGTGAAGCCCTTACTACTAGCGGGGGCTACGAGCAGTACTTC
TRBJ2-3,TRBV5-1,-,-,CASSFGTHEVYTDTQYF,TGCGCCAGCAGCTTCGGGACACACGAAGTATACACAGATACGCAGTATTTT
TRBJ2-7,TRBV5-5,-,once,CASSSGAPEQYF,TGTGCCAGCAGCTCAGGGGCACCCGAGCAGTACTTC
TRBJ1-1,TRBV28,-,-,CASSPIGASVFF,TGTGCCAGCAGTCCCATCGGAGCGTCGGTTTTCTTT
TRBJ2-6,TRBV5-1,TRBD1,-,CASSLVGQSNSGANVLTF,TGCGCCAGCAGCTTGGTGGGACAGTCCAACTCTGGGGCCAACGTCCTGACTTTC
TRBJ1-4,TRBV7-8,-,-,CASSSHRVEKLFF,TGTGCCAGCAGCTCCCACAGGGTCGAAAAACTGTTTTTT
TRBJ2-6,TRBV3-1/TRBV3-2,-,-,CASSQRGTTTGANVLTF,TGTGCCAGCAGCCAGAGGGGGACAACCACTGGGGCCAACGTCCTGACTTTC
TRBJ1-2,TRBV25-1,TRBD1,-,CASSDFTRDRTGYTF,TGTGCCAGCAGTGACTTCACTCGGGACAGGACGGGCTACACCTTC
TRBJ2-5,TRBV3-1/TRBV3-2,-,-,CASSPRGNQETQYF,TGTGCCAGCAGCCCCCGCGGAAACCAAGAGACCCAGTACTTC
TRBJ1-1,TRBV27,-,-,CASSLSRVNTEAFF,TGTGCCAGCAGTTTATCCCGGGTGAACACTGAAGCTTTCTTT
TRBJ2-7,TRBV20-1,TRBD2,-,CSASGRRGDSYEQYF,TGCAGTGCTAGTGGTCGGCGGGGGGACTCCTACGAGCAGTACTTC
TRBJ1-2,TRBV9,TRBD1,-,CASSVGQGSYGYTF,TGTGCCAGCAGCGTGGGACAGGGGAGCTATGGCTACACCTTC
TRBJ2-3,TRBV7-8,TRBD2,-,CASYQALAGGFSTDTQYF,TGTGCCAGCTACCAGGCACTAGCGGGGGGGTTTAGCACAGATACGCAGTATTTT
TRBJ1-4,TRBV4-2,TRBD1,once,CASSHRGQGAHGEKLFF,TGTGCCAGCAGCCACCGGGGACAGGGGGCGCACGGCGAAAAACTGTTTTTT
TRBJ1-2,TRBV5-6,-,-,CASSLGQETYDGYTF,TGTGCCAGCAGCTTGGGACAGGAAACCTACGATGGCTACACCTTC
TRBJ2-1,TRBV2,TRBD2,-,CASRGSGGEEQFF,TGTGCCAGCAGGGGAAGCGGGGGGGAGGAGCAGTTCTTC
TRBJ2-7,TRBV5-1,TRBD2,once,CASSLGRSGGAYEQYF,TGCGCCAGCAGCTTGGGACGCAGCGGGGGGGCCTACGAGCAGTACTTC
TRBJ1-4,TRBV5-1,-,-,CASSLAAGRDEKLFF,TGCGCCAGCAGCTTGGCCGCAGGGAGGGATGAAAAACTGTTTTTT
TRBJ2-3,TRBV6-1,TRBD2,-,CASSESGGAGGLDTQYF,TGTGCCAGCAGTGAATCAGGTGGTGCGGGGGGGCTGGATACGCAGTATTTT
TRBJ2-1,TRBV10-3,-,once,CAISDARSSYNEQFF,TGTGCCATCAGTGACGCCCGCAGCTCCTACAATGAGCAGTTCTTC
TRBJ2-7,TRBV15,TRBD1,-,CATSRPPGQGAYEQYF,TGTGCCACCAGCAGGCCTCCGGGACAGGGGGCCTACGAGCAGTACTTC
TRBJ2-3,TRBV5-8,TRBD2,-,CASSLMGGGADTQYF,TGTGCCAGCAGCTTGATGGGCGGGGGGGCAGATACGCAGTATTTT
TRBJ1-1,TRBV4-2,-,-,CASSQDLVNMNTEAFF,TGTGCCAGCAGCCAAGATCTGGTCAACATGAACACTGAAGCTTTCTTT
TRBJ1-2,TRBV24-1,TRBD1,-,CATSDHRDSYGYTF,TGTGCCACCAGTGATCACCGGGACAGCTATGGCTACACCTTC
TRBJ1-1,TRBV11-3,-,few,CASSLTGMNTEAFF,TGTGCCAGCAGCTTAACCGGGATGAACACTGAAGCTTTCTTT
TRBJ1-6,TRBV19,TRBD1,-,CASSIGRGYRSPLHF,TGTGCCAGTAGTATTGGCAGGGGGTATCGTTCACCCCTCCACTTT
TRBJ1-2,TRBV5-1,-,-,CASSLTPTNYGYTF,TGCGCCAGCAGCTTGACGCCTACTAACTATGGCTACACCTTC
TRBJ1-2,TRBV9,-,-,CASKGTPRDSGPRGNYGYTF,TGTGCCAGCAAGGGCACACCCCGGGACTCAGGGCCCCGGGGAAACTATGGCTACACCTTC
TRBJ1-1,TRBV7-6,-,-,CASSLERDTEAFF,TGTGCCAGCAGCTTAGAGAGGGACACTGAAGCTTTCTTT
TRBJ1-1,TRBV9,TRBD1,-,CASSAGQEGKRYTEAFF,TGTGCCAGCAGCGCGGGACAGGAGGGGAAGAGATACACTGAAGCTTTCTTT
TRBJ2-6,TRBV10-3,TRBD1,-,CAIRDRGTGANVLTF,TGTGCCATCAGAGACAGGGGGACTGGGGCCAACGTCCTGACTTTC
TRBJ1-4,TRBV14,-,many,CASSRQSFNEKLFF,TGTGCCAGCAGCCGACAGTCCTTTAATGAAAAACTGTTTTTT